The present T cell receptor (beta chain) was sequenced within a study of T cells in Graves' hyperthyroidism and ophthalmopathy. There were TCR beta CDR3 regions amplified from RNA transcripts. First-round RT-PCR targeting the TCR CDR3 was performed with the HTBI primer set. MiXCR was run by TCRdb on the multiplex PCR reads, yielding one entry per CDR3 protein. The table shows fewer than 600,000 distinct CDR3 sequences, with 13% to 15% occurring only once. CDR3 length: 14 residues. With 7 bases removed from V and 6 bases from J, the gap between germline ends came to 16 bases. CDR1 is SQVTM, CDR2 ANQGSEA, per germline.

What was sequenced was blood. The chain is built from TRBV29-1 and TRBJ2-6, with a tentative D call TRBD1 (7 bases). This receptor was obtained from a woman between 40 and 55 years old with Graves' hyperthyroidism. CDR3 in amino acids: CSALQGTEANVLTF. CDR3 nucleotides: TGCAGCGCACTACAGGGGACTGAGGCCAACGTCCTGACTTTC.